The entry below gives a single T cell receptor beta chain sequence along with its context. The data stem from a study of PD-1 blockade in classical Hodgkin lymphoma. Profiling relied on immunoSEQ multiplex PCR, and the TCRdb table lists in-frame clones only, not all of them. The sample contains about 58,000 clones, 75% to 95% of which appear only once. Every patient had relapsed following autologous stem cell transplantation, and cohorts differed in brentuximab vedotin exposure. The TCR comes from a human donor with classical Hodgkin lymphoma. This specimen was peripheral blood mononuclear cells (PBMCs), taken before the second cycle of nivolumab.

Here the CDR3 reads CAISELGMNTEAFF. The CDR3 DNA sequence: TGTGCCATCAGTGAGCTGGGTATGAACACTGAAGCTTTCTTT. This sequence joins TRBV10-3 and TRBJ1-1; D not resolved. The length of the CDR3 is 14 residues. Germline assignment: CDR1 ENHRY and CDR2 SYGVKD. Trimming shortened V by 2 bases and J by 0 bases, and 7 bases separated the two germline ends.